The present T cell receptor (beta chain) was sequenced within a study of control samples from healthy donors and cancer patients. The CDR3 spans 16 residues. Germline CDR1 is SGHAT and CDR2 is FQNNGV. V gave up 5 bases and J gave up 4 bases; unmatched junction bases: 9. Profiled with immunoSEQ multiplex PCR; TCRdb holds only in-frame clones, not every one. Of under 20,000 clones in the sample, 84% were seen once. The receptor was derived from a woman in her sixties or seventies with lung cancer. Material for sequencing was PBMCs. The chain uses TRBV11-2 and TRBJ1-4, with TRBD1 identical over 8 bases. The CDR3 reads CASSPPGTGLNEKLFF. The CDR3 DNA follows: TGTGCCAGCAGCCCCCCAGGGACAGGCCTTAATGAAAAACTGTTTTTT.